The clone carrying this T cell receptor beta chain has ten or more counts. TCRdb re-called the 5' RACE reads with MiXCR, one entry per CDR3 protein. The sample lists approximately 31,000 distinct CDR3 sequences, roughly a tenth occurring once. This sample stems from a study of T cells after yellow fever vaccination. Study-level background: EM, EMRA, CM and Tscm memory subsets were sorted using CD3, CD45RA, CCR7 and CD95. General study findings and limits: Reappearance after the booster was seen for most primary-vaccination clones, at 95% to 96% CD4 and roughly 90% CD8. A faster peak, day 5 versus 15, was reached by the weaker secondary response. One caveat is that FACS-sorted repertoires could contain abundant clonotypes contaminating from the bulk population.

The CDR3 is made up of 13 amino acids. Looked up from germline, CDR1 is MNHEY and CDR2 is SVGAGI. V shed 3 bases and J shed 4 bases, with 7 bases lying between them. V gene TRBV6-5 combines with J gene TRBJ1-3, with no clear D. The origin of this receptor is a man aged 18 to 30 who received the YFV17D yellow fever vaccine. The input for sequencing was PBMCs, either bulk or a sorted T-cell subset (CD4+, CD8+, memory, or dextramer-sorted; not recorded which), taken roughly 15 days after the first yellow fever vaccination. The CDR3 reads CASSYNPGNTIYF. In DNA, the CDR3 is TGTGCCAGCAGTTATAACCCAGGAAACACCATATATTTT.